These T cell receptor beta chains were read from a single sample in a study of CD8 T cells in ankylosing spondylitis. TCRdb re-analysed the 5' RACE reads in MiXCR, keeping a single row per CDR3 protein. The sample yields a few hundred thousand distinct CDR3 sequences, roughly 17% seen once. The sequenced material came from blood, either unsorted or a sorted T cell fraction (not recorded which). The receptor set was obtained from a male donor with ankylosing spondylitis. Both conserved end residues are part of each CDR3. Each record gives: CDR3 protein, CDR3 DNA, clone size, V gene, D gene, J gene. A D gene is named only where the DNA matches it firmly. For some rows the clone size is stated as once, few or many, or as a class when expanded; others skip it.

CDR3aa: CASSPRAGGLSTDTQYF; CDR3nt: TGTGCCAGCAGCCCGCGGGCGGGGGGCCTTAGCACAGATACGCAGTATTTT; abundance: -; v_gene: TRBV5-6; d_gene: TRBD2; j_gene: TRBJ2-3
CDR3aa: CASSIGLTYTGELFF; CDR3nt: TGTGCCAGTAGTATAGGTCTTACCTATACCGGGGAGCTGTTTTTT; abundance: -; v_gene: TRBV19; d_gene: -; j_gene: TRBJ2-2
CDR3aa: CSATLRGQKLYGYTF; CDR3nt: TGCAGTGCTACCCTACGGGGCCAGAAACTCTATGGCTACACCTTC; abundance: once; v_gene: TRBV20-1; d_gene: -; j_gene: TRBJ1-2
CDR3aa: CASSYGDLYEQYF; CDR3nt: TGTGCCAGCAGTTATGGGGACCTCTACGAGCAGTACTTC; abundance: few; v_gene: TRBV6-6; d_gene: -; j_gene: TRBJ2-7
CDR3aa: CASSQDGQGGWSNQPQHF; CDR3nt: TGTGCCAGCAGCCAGGATGGACAGGGGGGATGGAGCAATCAGCCCCAGCATTTT; abundance: few; v_gene: TRBV4-2; d_gene: TRBD1; j_gene: TRBJ1-5
CDR3aa: CASSVGTITDTQYF; CDR3nt: TGTGCCAGCAGCGTCGGGACTATCACAGATACGCAGTATTTT; abundance: few; v_gene: TRBV9; d_gene: TRBD2; j_gene: TRBJ2-3
CDR3aa: CASGPGVSSYEQYF; CDR3nt: TGTGCTAGTGGTCCAGGGGTCAGCTCCTACGAGCAGTACTTC; abundance: -; v_gene: TRBV12-5; d_gene: -; j_gene: TRBJ2-7
CDR3aa: CASSRSTGGGYEQYF; CDR3nt: TGTGCCAGCAGCCGATCTACAGGGGGAGGATACGAGCAGTACTTC; abundance: -; v_gene: TRBV7-8; d_gene: TRBD1; j_gene: TRBJ2-7
CDR3aa: CASSLQGREQFF; CDR3nt: TGCGCCAGCAGCTTACAGGGGCGGGAGCAGTTCTTC; abundance: -; v_gene: TRBV5-1; d_gene: TRBD1; j_gene: TRBJ2-1
CDR3aa: CATRSTNNEQFF; CDR3nt: TGTGCCACCCGATCGACTAACAATGAGCAGTTCTTC; abundance: -; v_gene: TRBV24-1; d_gene: -; j_gene: TRBJ2-1
CDR3aa: CASSLSRGATGELFF; CDR3nt: TGTGCCAGCAGCTTATCGCGGGGGGCGACCGGGGAGCTGTTTTTT; abundance: -; v_gene: TRBV7-2; d_gene: TRBD2; j_gene: TRBJ2-2
CDR3aa: CSAEGLAGGGDNEQFF; CDR3nt: TGCAGTGCTGAGGGACTAGCGGGAGGAGGAGATAATGAGCAGTTCTTC; abundance: -; v_gene: TRBV20-1; d_gene: TRBD2; j_gene: TRBJ2-1
CDR3aa: CSAQTGLYGYTF; CDR3nt: TGCAGTGCCCAAACTGGTTTATATGGCTACACCTTC; abundance: -; v_gene: TRBV20-1; d_gene: -; j_gene: TRBJ1-2
CDR3aa: CSVTISGRRNNSPLHF; CDR3nt: TGCAGCGTTACTATCTCAGGGAGAAGGAATAATTCACCCCTCCACTTT; abundance: few; v_gene: TRBV29-1; d_gene: -; j_gene: TRBJ1-6
CDR3aa: CASSLDRGFEAFF; CDR3nt: TGCGCCAGCAGCTTGGACAGGGGGTTTGAAGCTTTCTTT; abundance: -; v_gene: TRBV5-1; d_gene: TRBD1; j_gene: TRBJ1-1
CDR3aa: CASSAGQGRDQPQHF; CDR3nt: TGTGCCAGCAGCGCAGGACAGGGGAGGGATCAGCCCCAGCATTTT; abundance: -; v_gene: TRBV9; d_gene: TRBD1; j_gene: TRBJ1-5
CDR3aa: CATSDDGDSLYNEQFF; CDR3nt: TGTGCCACCAGTGATGACGGGGACTCCCTCTACAATGAGCAGTTCTTC; abundance: -; v_gene: TRBV24-1; d_gene: -; j_gene: TRBJ2-1
CDR3aa: CASSPTSGGVQETQYF; CDR3nt: TGTGCCAGCAGCCCAACTAGCGGGGGGGTCCAAGAGACCCAGTACTTC; abundance: many; v_gene: TRBV9; d_gene: TRBD2; j_gene: TRBJ2-5
CDR3aa: CASRTSGRVGEQFF; CDR3nt: TGTGCCAGCAGGACTAGCGGGAGGGTTGGTGAGCAGTTCTTC; abundance: -; v_gene: TRBV12-3/TRBV12-4; d_gene: TRBD2; j_gene: TRBJ2-1
CDR3aa: CASSPRPYEANVLTF; CDR3nt: TGTGCCAGCTCACCAAGGCCGTATGAGGCCAACGTCCTGACTTTC; abundance: -; v_gene: TRBV18; d_gene: -; j_gene: TRBJ2-6
CDR3aa: CASQGGSYEQYF; CDR3nt: TGCGCCAGCCAGGGGGGGTCCTACGAGCAGTACTTC; abundance: few; v_gene: TRBV5-1; d_gene: -; j_gene: TRBJ2-7
CDR3aa: CATRAPSGRADTQYF; CDR3nt: TGTGCCACCCGGGCGCCTAGCGGGAGGGCAGATACGCAGTATTTT; abundance: -; v_gene: TRBV2; d_gene: TRBD2; j_gene: TRBJ2-3
CDR3aa: CATSDLQAGEQFF; CDR3nt: TGTGCCACCAGTGATTTGCAGGCGGGTGAGCAGTTCTTC; abundance: -; v_gene: TRBV24-1; d_gene: -; j_gene: TRBJ2-1
CDR3aa: CASSKQGRTDTQYF; CDR3nt: TGTGCCAGCAGTAAACAGGGTCGCACAGATACGCAGTATTTT; abundance: -; v_gene: TRBV12-3/TRBV12-4; d_gene: -; j_gene: TRBJ2-3
CDR3aa: CSVESGTGVSYEQYF; CDR3nt: TGCAGCGTTGAATCCGGGACAGGGGTATCCTACGAGCAGTACTTC; abundance: many; v_gene: TRBV29-1; d_gene: TRBD1; j_gene: TRBJ2-7
CDR3aa: CASSLTGMNEQYF; CDR3nt: TGTGCCAGCAGCTTGACAGGGATGAACGAGCAGTACTTC; abundance: many; v_gene: TRBV7-6; d_gene: TRBD1; j_gene: TRBJ2-7
CDR3aa: CASSLTGRGEQPQHF; CDR3nt: TGCGCCAGCAGCTTGACAGGGAGGGGGGAGCAGCCCCAGCATTTT; abundance: -; v_gene: TRBV5-1; d_gene: -; j_gene: TRBJ1-5
CDR3aa: CSAKKRGATDTQYF; CDR3nt: TGCAGTGCTAAAAAGCGGGGGGCGACAGATACGCAGTATTTT; abundance: -; v_gene: TRBV20-1; d_gene: TRBD2; j_gene: TRBJ2-3
CDR3aa: CVTGYAGELFF; CDR3nt: TGTGTCACAGGGTATGCCGGGGAGCTGTTTTTT; abundance: -; v_gene: TRBV3-1; d_gene: -; j_gene: TRBJ2-2
CDR3aa: CASSLERSGPEAFF; CDR3nt: TGTGCCAGCAGCTTAGAAAGGTCGGGACCCGAAGCTTTCTTT; abundance: few; v_gene: TRBV11-2; d_gene: -; j_gene: TRBJ1-1
CDR3aa: CASSLWGQTTYEQYF; CDR3nt: TGTGCCAGCAGTTTATGGGGGCAGACAACCTACGAGCAGTACTTC; abundance: -; v_gene: TRBV28; d_gene: -; j_gene: TRBJ2-7
CDR3aa: CASRGQGTTDTQYF; CDR3nt: TGTGCCAGCAGGGGACAGGGGACGACAGATACGCAGTATTTT; abundance: -; v_gene: TRBV7-9; d_gene: TRBD1; j_gene: TRBJ2-3
CDR3aa: CASSLQGQTGAGELFF; CDR3nt: TGTGCCAGCAGCTTACAGGGGCAGACCGGGGCCGGGGAGCTGTTTTTT; abundance: -; v_gene: TRBV7-9; d_gene: -; j_gene: TRBJ2-2
CDR3aa: CASSLATGGFLNQPQHF; CDR3nt: TGTGCCAGCAGTTTGGCGACAGGAGGCTTCCTCAATCAGCCCCAGCATTTT; abundance: few; v_gene: TRBV12-3/TRBV12-4; d_gene: -; j_gene: TRBJ1-5
CDR3aa: CASSPIAGEEGEQFF; CDR3nt: TGTGCCAGCAGCCCGATAGCGGGAGAGGAGGGTGAGCAGTTCTTC; abundance: -; v_gene: TRBV7-9; d_gene: TRBD2; j_gene: TRBJ2-1
CDR3aa: CASGVKGGNEAFF; CDR3nt: TGTGCCAGCGGGGTTAAGGGGGGTAATGAAGCTTTCTTT; abundance: few; v_gene: TRBV12-3/TRBV12-4; d_gene: -; j_gene: TRBJ1-1
CDR3aa: CSARDPRTIYNEQFF; CDR3nt: TGCAGTGCTAGAGATCCTAGAACCATTTACAATGAGCAGTTCTTC; abundance: -; v_gene: TRBV20-1; d_gene: -; j_gene: TRBJ2-1
CDR3aa: CASSAGRGRGTDTQYF; CDR3nt: TGTGCCAGCAGTGCTGGTAGGGGGCGGGGCACAGATACGCAGTATTTT; abundance: few; v_gene: TRBV7-2; d_gene: TRBD1; j_gene: TRBJ2-3
CDR3aa: CSASPQTGGYAKNIQYF; CDR3nt: TGCAGTGCTAGCCCTCAGACAGGGGGCTATGCCAAAAACATTCAGTACTTC; abundance: few; v_gene: TRBV20-1; d_gene: TRBD1; j_gene: TRBJ2-4
CDR3aa: CASSLAGGTGANEKLFF; CDR3nt: TGCGCCAGCAGCTTGGCCGGGGGCACAGGAGCTAATGAAAAACTGTTTTTT; abundance: -; v_gene: TRBV5-1; d_gene: -; j_gene: TRBJ1-4
CDR3aa: CTSSLSRDRGLTGELFF; CDR3nt: TGTACCAGCAGCTTATCCCGGGACAGGGGCCTTACCGGGGAGCTGTTTTTT; abundance: few; v_gene: TRBV7-2; d_gene: TRBD1; j_gene: TRBJ2-2